The clone carrying this TCR beta chain was observed once. Its antigen is as yet unknown. The method was immunoSEQ multiplex PCR; TCRdb's version includes in-frame clones alone and lacks a portion of them. Of over 80,000 clones listed, over 70% are singletons. The germline CDR1 and CDR2 sequences are MDHEN and SYDVKM. V was cut by 8 bases and J by 2 bases, with 13 bases left in between. The CDR3 length is 13 residues. This record comes from a study of vaccination effects on CD4 cells after COVID-19. Study-wide context: Researchers obtained post-vaccine samples at a median of 72 days past the second dose.

Pools of viral peptides were used by the ViraFEST assay to expand antigen-specific CD4+ T cells ahead of sequencing. CD4+ T cells were isolated after around ten days of culture. All study participants received two doses of BNT162b2 or mRNA-1273 vaccine. The chain is built from TRBV28 and TRBJ2-7; D uncertain. The source was CD4+ T cells from PBMCs cultured with HCoV-OC43 spike peptides, collected after COVID-19 vaccination. Regarding subset: HCoV-OC43 spike overlapping peptide pool stimulation. This receptor was obtained from a human donor who received a COVID-19 vaccine. CDR3 nucleotides: TGTGCCAGCTCTGCCCTTCCGCCCTACGAGCAGTACGTC. It codes for CASSALPPYEQYV.